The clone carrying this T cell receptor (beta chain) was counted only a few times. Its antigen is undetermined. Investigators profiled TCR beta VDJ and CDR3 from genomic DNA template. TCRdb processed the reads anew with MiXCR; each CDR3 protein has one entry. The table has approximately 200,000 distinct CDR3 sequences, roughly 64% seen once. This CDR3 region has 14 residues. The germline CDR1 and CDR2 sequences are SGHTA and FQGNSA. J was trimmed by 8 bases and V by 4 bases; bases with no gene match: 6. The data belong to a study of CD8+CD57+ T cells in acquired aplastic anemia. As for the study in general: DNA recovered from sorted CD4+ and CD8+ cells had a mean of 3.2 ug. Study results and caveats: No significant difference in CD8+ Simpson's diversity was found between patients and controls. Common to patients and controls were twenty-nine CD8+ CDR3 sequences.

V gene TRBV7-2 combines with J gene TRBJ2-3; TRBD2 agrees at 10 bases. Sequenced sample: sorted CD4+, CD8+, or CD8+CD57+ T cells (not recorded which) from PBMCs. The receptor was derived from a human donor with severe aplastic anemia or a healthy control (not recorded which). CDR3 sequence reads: CASSSSGSSSTQYF. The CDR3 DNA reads TGTGCCAGCAGCTCTAGCGGGAGTTCCTCTACGCAGTATTTT.